What follows are 5 T cell receptor beta chains derived from one specimen sequenced in a study of shared clonotypes between healthy human individuals. Libraries were prepared by immunoSEQ multiplex PCR; TCRdb keeps only in-frame clonotypes and omits some of them. The data hold around 530,000 clones, with around 78% observed a single time. Sequencing was carried out using PBMCs. The receptors were gathered from a woman aged 40 to 50 in good health. Some clones in this sample may be carry-over from other donors' samples.

The table lists this clone with a few counts. J is TRBJ2-7 and V is TRBV2; D possibly corresponds to TRBD1 (5 bases). V was cut by 6 bases and J by 2 bases, with 14 bases left in between. Germline V gives CDR1 SNHLY, CDR2 FYNNEI. This CDR3 is built from 14 residues. The CDR3 loop reads CASRQRQSTYEQYF. CDR3 nucleotide sequence: TGTGCCAGCAGGCAAAGACAGTCCACCTACGAGCAGTACTTC.

This chain joins TRBV19 and TRBJ1-5; 10 bases match TRBD1. V lost 4 bases, J lost 1 base, and 13 bases stayed unmatched. CDR1 LNHDA and CDR2 SQIVND come from the germline V gene (reference sequence). CDR3 length: 19 amino acids. The CDR3 here is CASSTPTGGGLWSNQPQHF. The CDR3 bases are TGTGCCAGTAGTACCCCGACAGGGGGCGGGCTATGGAGCAATCAGCCCCAGCATTTT.

The chain is built from TRBV27 and TRBJ1-2; maybe TRBD1 (6 bases). The CDR3 has 13 amino acids. V lost 5 bases to trimming and J lost 6 bases, with 13 bases between them. Germline-derived CDR1 and CDR2 are MNHEY and SMNVEV (reference sequence). CDR3 DNA: TGTGCCAGCAGTAGGCAGGGGATGGATGGCTACACCTTC. It yields the protein CASSRQGMDGYTF.

The chain employs TRBV5-1 and TRBJ1-3; 8 nucleotides line up with TRBD1. The CDR3 loop spans 15 amino acids. J lost 3 bases, V lost 2 bases, and 4 bases had no gene match. The germline gives CDR1 SGHRS, CDR2 YFSETQ. CDR3 residues: CASSLGQGFGNTIYF. The CDR3 DNA reads TGCGCCAGCAGCTTAGGACAGGGTTTTGGAAACACCATATATTTT.

J is TRBJ2-2 and V is TRBV6-1; D is perhaps TRBD2 (5 bases). Per the germline V gene, CDR1 is MNHNS and CDR2 is SASEGT. Trimming took 5 bases from V and 7 from J, leaving 14 bases between them. The CDR3 extends over 14 amino acids. CDR3 residues: CASSPPPSNGELFF. The DNA for the CDR3 is TGTGCCAGCAGTCCCCCTCCTAGCAACGGGGAGCTGTTTTTT.